This T cell receptor (beta chain) was observed in a study of cytomegalovirus exposure and HLA in healthy donors. Study results and caveats: Presence/absence analyses assumed roughly uniform sequencing depth across donors. A missense variant in DCLRE1C was later tied to TCR beta V- and J-gene trimming.

Comments on this clone: Its target is not known. Other nucleotide sequences in the sample specify the same CDR3.

Looked up from germline, CDR1 is MGHRA and CDR2 is YSYEKL. This CDR3 has 14 residues. V lost 2 bases, J lost 4 bases, and 2 bases stayed unmatched. Primers: 60 Vbeta forward and 13 Jbeta reverse. TCRdb's copy holds only in-frame clones and misses some; the assay was immunoSEQ multiplex PCR. The table records 140,000 or so clones, less than 10% of them present only once. The specimen was PBMCs. The receptor comes from a male donor in good health and CMV-seronegative. The V call is TRBV4-1, the J call TRBJ2-7, with 10 bases that match TRBD1. CDR3 bases: TGCGCCAGCAGCCAAACGGGACAGGGGTACGAGCAGTACTTC. Amino acid sequence: CASSQTGQGYEQYF.